This T cell receptor beta chain was sequenced for a study of Ad26.COV2.S vaccination and SARS-CoV-2 variants. The wider study: Intramuscular Ad26.COV2.S at 5x10^10 or 1x10^11 viral particles.

Assay used: immunoSEQ multiplex PCR; TCRdb lists only in-frame clones, some missing. The repertoire includes hundreds of thousands of clones, 70% to 90% of them detected once, and around 3.5% sits in the top ten. Note on this clone: The antigen is unknown.

Broader study findings: Breadth of non-spike TCRs did not differ between vaccinees and placebo recipients. Participants in the vaccine arm had higher spike-specific TCR breadth; placebo recipients had lower.

Treatment described: roughly 20 received Ad26.COV2.S at low or high dose, single or two shots; about five received placebo; per-sample allocation not given. The investigators took samples on day 63 after the first vaccine or placebo injection. The sample consisted of peripheral blood, taken in a trial of Ad26.COV2.S vaccine versus placebo. The source is a person between 18 and 65 years old who received the Ad26.COV2.S COVID-19 vaccine or a placebo.

The CDR3, as DNA: TGTGCCAGCAGCCCTGGGGGGCGGGGGAACACTGAAGCTTTCTTT. Translating gives CASSPGGRGNTEAFF. The V and J genes are TRBV11-3 and TRBJ1-1, with D possibly matching TRBD1 (6 bases). The V gene lost 5 bases and the J gene lost 1 base, with 14 bases spanning the gap. CDR3 length equals 15 residues. CDR1 is SGHNT and CDR2 is YENEEA in the germline V gene.